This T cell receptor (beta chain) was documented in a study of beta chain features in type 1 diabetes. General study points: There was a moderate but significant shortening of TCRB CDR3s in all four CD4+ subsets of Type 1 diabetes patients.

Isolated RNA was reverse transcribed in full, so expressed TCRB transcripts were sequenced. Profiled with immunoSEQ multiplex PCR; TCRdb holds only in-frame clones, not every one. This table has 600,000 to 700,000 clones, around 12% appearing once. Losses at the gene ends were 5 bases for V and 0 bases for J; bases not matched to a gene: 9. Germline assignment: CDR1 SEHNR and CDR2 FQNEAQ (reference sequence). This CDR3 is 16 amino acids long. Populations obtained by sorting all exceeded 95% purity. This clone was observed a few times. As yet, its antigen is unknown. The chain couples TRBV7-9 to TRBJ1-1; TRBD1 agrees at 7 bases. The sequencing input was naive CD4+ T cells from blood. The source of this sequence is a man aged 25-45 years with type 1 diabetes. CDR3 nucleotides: TGTGCCAGCAGCCGCGACAGGGTAGGGTTGAACACTGAAGCTTTCTTT. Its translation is CASSRDRVGLNTEAFF. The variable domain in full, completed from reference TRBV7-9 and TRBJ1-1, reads DTGVSQNPRHKITKRGQNVTFRCDPISEHNRLYWYRQTLGQGPEFLTYFQNEAQLEKSRLLSDRFSAERPKGSFSTLEIQRTEQGDSAMYLCASSRDRVGLNTEAFFGQGTRLTVV.